These T cell receptor beta chains were read from a single sample in a study of blood T cell repertoires in COVID-19. The assay was immunoSEQ multiplex PCR, and TCRdb's table has in-frame clones only and misses some. The data show 15,000 to 20,000 clones, less than 95% seen once. The sample consisted of peripheral blood. These receptors all stem from a human donor in a cohort sampled during active COVID-19. The CDR3 runs from the conserved cysteine through the conserved F or W. Size tells how often a clone was seen (once, few, many) or the class of an expanded clone, and some rows leave it out.

>TRBJ2-5|TRBV7-2|.
CASSSRTVQETQYF
>TRBJ2-2|TRBV7-9|.
CASGSPGGTNTGELFF
>TRBJ1-1|TRBV5-1|.
CASSLEPGMNTEAFF
>TRBJ2-1|TRBV5-4|.
CASSSGPNNEQFF
>TRBJ2-2|TRBV4-3|.
CASSQTDRTPAGELFF
>TRBJ1-2|TRBV9|.
CASSVTGANYGYTF
>TRBJ2-1|TRBV24-1|.
CATSDPGTSAFNEQFF
>TRBJ2-5|TRBV6-5|.
CASSYGGGREETQYF
>TRBJ1-5|TRBV6-2/TRBV6-3|.
CASSYETGGLVNQPQHF
>TRBJ2-1|TRBV4-3|.
CASSQDLRRDEQFF
>TRBJ1-1|TRBV18|.
CASSPGQNTEAFF
>TRBJ1-1|TRBV10-3|.
CAISATANTEAFF
>TRBJ2-7|TRBV28|.
CASSFRHNYEQYF
>TRBJ1-2|TRBV9|.
CASSAAGTAYGYTF
>TRBJ2-1|TRBV19|once
CASTGLVGNEQFF
>TRBJ2-5|TRBV27|.
CASSLRGEETQYF
>TRBJ2-4|TRBV5-8|.
CASSFRTGADIQYF
>TRBJ1-1|TRBV18|.
CASSPRTGANTEAFF
>TRBJ2-3|TRBV27|.
CASSLLGSSSTDTQYF
>TRBJ2-3|TRBV10-3|.
CAISTSGANTDTQYF
>TRBJ2-3|TRBV6-5|.
CASMRDRGTDTQYF
>TRBJ1-6|TRBV5-4|.
CASSPDRGGGFNSPLHF
>TRBJ2-5|TRBV7-9|.
CASSRGTGVQETQYF